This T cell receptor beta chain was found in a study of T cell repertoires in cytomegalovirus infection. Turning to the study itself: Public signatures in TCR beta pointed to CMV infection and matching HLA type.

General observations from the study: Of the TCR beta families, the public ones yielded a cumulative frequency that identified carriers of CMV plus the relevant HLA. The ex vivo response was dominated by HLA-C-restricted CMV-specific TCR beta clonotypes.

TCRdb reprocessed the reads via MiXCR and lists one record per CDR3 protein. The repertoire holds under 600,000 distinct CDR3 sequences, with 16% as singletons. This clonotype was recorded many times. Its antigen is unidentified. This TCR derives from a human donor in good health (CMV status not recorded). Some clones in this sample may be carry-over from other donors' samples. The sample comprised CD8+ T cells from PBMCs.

This CDR3 is CASSLWAYNEQFF. The DNA for the CDR3 is TGTGCCAGCAGCTTATGGGCCTACAATGAGCAGTTCTTC. The chain recombines TRBV7-2 with TRBJ2-1; unclear D gene. This CDR3 has 13 amino acids. Germline CDR1 SGHTA, CDR2 FQGNSA. The V end was cut by 2 bases, the J end by 2 bases, with 4 bases between.